This passage covers 20 T cell receptor beta chains from one sample sequenced in a study of spatial heterogeneity in lung cancer. Described time point: sample taken at primary tumor resection. Each CDR3 protein gets one entry after TCRdb re-called the 5' RACE reads with MiXCR. In the table there are about 10,000 distinct CDR3 sequences, approximately 50% of which are singletons. General study points: The number of expanded tumor alpha and beta chains correlated with mutation number.

These receptors are not linked to any known antigen. The sequencing used lung tumor tissue, collected at surgery. These TCRs come from a female donor with early-stage non-small cell lung cancer.

This clonotype showed up just a few times. Since it is a stray read in a library aimed at alpha chains, this beta chain has a size that is not meaningful. The chain links TRBV4-1 to TRBJ1-4; D gene uncertain. This CDR3 has 18 residues. Trimming took 0 bases from V and 3 from J, leaving 17 bases between them. The germline gives CDR1 MGHRA, CDR2 YSYEKL. Written as DNA, the CDR3 is TGCGCCAGCAGCCAAGATCAACATAGACTTAGGTCTAATGAAAAACTGTTTTTT. Its translation: CASSQDQHRLRSNEKLFF.

Points on this clonotype: For a library built for alpha chains, this beta chain is a stray read; little rests on its size. The chain recombines TRBV7-8 with TRBJ2-1, with 10 positions matching TRBD2. V dropped 4 bases and J dropped 8; count of bases not matched to a gene: 11. CDR1 SGHVS and CDR2 FQNEAQ come from the germline V gene. The CDR3 loop spans 16 amino acids. CDR3 nucleotides: TGTGCCAGCAGCTCCGTCGCCCTAGCGGGGGAGGATGAGCAGTTCTTC. Protein: CASSSVALAGEDEQFF. The complete variable domain, with remaining parts taken from reference TRBV7-8 and TRBJ2-1, reads GAGVSQSPRYKVAKRGQDVALRCDPISGHVSLFWYQQALGQGPEFLTYFQNEAQLDKSGLPSDRFFAERPEGSVSTLKIQRTQQEDSAVYLCASSSVALAGEDEQFFGPGTRLTVL.

This clonotype was found once. Since the library was made to target alpha chains, this beta chain is a stray read and its abundance is not meaningful. The chain couples TRBV3-1 to TRBJ2-4; D possibly corresponds to TRBD1 (6 bases). V lost 5 bases and J 6 bases, leaving 14 bases between the germline ends. Germline values: CDR1 LGHDT, CDR2 YNNKEL (reference sequence). The CDR3 sequence is 14 residues long. The CDR3 here is CASSLQGRGNIQYF. In DNA, the CDR3 is TGTGCCAGCAGCTTACAGGGACGGGGAAACATTCAGTACTTC.

Regarding this clonotype: This beta chain appears as a stray read in a library generated for alpha chains; its size is not informative. The chain couples TRBV6-1 to TRBJ1-2, with D perhaps TRBD1 (5 bases). Germline-derived CDR1 and CDR2 are MNHNS and SASEGT. CDR3 length: 15 amino acids. The ends were cut back, 2 bases at V and 2 bases at J, with 12 bases in the middle. The CDR3 region is CASSEQQVPNYGYTF. CDR3 nucleotides: TGTGCCAGCAGTGAACAACAGGTCCCCAACTATGGCTACACCTTC.

This clonotype was seen only once. The library was built for alpha chains, so this beta chain is an off-target read and its size means little. This chain connects TRBV5-6 to TRBJ1-3; D gene uncertain. V was trimmed by 1 base and J by 4 bases, leaving 9 bases between them. The CDR3 has 14 residues. Germline V gene lookup returns CDR1 SGHDT and CDR2 YYEEEE. CDR3 coding DNA: TGTGCCAGCAGCTTGTTTCAGACCGGAAACACCATATATTTT. Amino acid sequence: CASSLFQTGNTIYF.

To note about this clonotype: This beta chain is a stray read from a library made for alpha chains; its abundance is not meaningful. This chain connects TRBV20-1 to TRBJ2-7; TRBD1 agrees at 7 bases. J lost 3 bases, V lost 0 bases, and 8 bases had no gene match. CDR1 is DFQATT and CDR2 is SNEGSKA in the germline V gene (reference sequence). This CDR3 is built from 15 residues. The CDR3 here is CSARDWTGLRYEQYF. In nucleotides, the CDR3 is TGCAGTGCTAGAGATTGGACAGGCCTCCGCTACGAGCAGTACTTC.

Sample share makes this clonotype hyperexpanded. This beta chain is a stray read from a library made for alpha chains; its abundance is not meaningful. The chain uses TRBV7-2 and TRBJ2-4, with TRBD2 matching over 13 bases. This CDR3 has 16 residues. Per the germline V gene, CDR1 is SGHTA and CDR2 is FQGNSA. V shed 0 bases and J 9 bases; nucleotides not matched to a gene: 5. The CDR3 DNA is TGTGCCAGCAGCTTAGCAAGACTAGCGGGGGGTTCCATTCAGTACTTC. Translation: CASSLARLAGGSIQYF.

A few counts support this clonotype. The library was prepared for alpha chains; this beta chain is a stray read, so its frequency means little. V and J are TRBV20-1 and TRBJ1-2, with TRBD1 matching over 10 bases. Germline V CDR1 and CDR2: DFQATT, SNEGSKA (reference sequence). This CDR3 is built from 14 residues. The V gene end was trimmed by 0 bases and the J gene end by 6 bases; junction bases not matched to a gene: 4. CDR3 residues: CSARDSGTGDGYTF. CDR3 sequence (DNA): TGCAGTGCTAGAGATAGCGGGACAGGGGATGGCTACACCTTC.

This clonotype came up a few times. Because this beta chain is a stray read in a library intended to capture alpha chains, its abundance should not be given much weight. V usage is TRBV15 and J usage is TRBJ2-3; D unresolved. Germline assignment: CDR1 LNHNV and CDR2 YYDKDF (reference sequence). This CDR3 spans 13 amino acids. V was shortened by 1 base and J by 4 bases, with 6 bases between the two germline ends. The CDR3 sequence: CATSRGASDTQYF. The CDR3 region has the DNA TGTGCCACCAGCAGAGGGGCCTCAGATACGCAGTATTTT.

This clonotype turned up a few times. Because this beta chain is a stray read in a library intended to capture alpha chains, its abundance should not be given much weight. The chain links TRBV12-3 or TRBV12-4 to TRBJ1-2; 7 positions agree with TRBD1. V gave up 6 bases and J gave up 0 bases; unmatched junction bases: 4. The CDR3 contains 14 residues. The CDR3 sequence is CASRMTGSNYGYTF. The CDR3 region has the DNA TGTGCCAGCAGGATGACAGGGTCTAACTATGGCTACACCTTC.

On this clonotype: This beta chain came through as a stray read in a library set up for alpha chains, and its size says little. V and J are TRBV5-1 and TRBJ2-1; D perhaps matches TRBD2 (5 bases). This CDR3 is built from 16 residues. Looked up from germline, CDR1 is SGHRS and CDR2 is YFSETQ. V was trimmed by 4 bases and J by 7 bases, leaving 21 bases between them. The chain's CDR3 is CASSRDTKSRGNEQFF. Written as DNA, the CDR3 is TGCGCCAGCAGCCGCGACACCAAATCCAGAGGGAATGAGCAGTTCTTC.

With respect to this clonotype: This beta chain turned up in a library designed for alpha chains; as an off-target read, its abundance says little. V usage is TRBV29-1 and J usage is TRBJ1-2; no clear D gene. The CDR3 extends over 11 amino acids. Germline loops: CDR1 SQVTM, CDR2 ANQGSEA. V was clipped by 4 bases and J by 7 bases, with 10 bases between them. The CDR3 sequence is CSVGERLGYTF. CDR3 DNA: TGCAGCGTTGGGGAACGTCTTGGCTACACCTTC.

Note on this clonotype: This beta chain was picked up by a library intended for alpha chains and is off target, so its count carries little meaning. The chain links TRBV14 to TRBJ2-1, with D unresolved. CDR3 size: 11 residues. The V and J ends lost 4 bases and 8 bases respectively, with 6 bases between them. Germline loops: CDR1 SGHDN, CDR2 FVKESK. DNA of the CDR3: TGTGCCAGCAGCCCCGGCTATGAGCAGTTCTTC. This encodes CASSPGYEQFF.

Turning to this clonotype: Found in a library prepared for alpha chains, this beta chain is an off-target read, and its abundance has little meaning. The chain combines TRBV14 with TRBJ2-7, with D possibly TRBD1 on 6 matching bases. Germline V gives CDR1 SGHDN, CDR2 FVKESK. The CDR3 is 14 residues long. The V gene lost 0 bases and the J gene lost 6 bases, with 12 bases spanning the gap. The DNA of the CDR3 is TGTGCCAGCAGCCAAGACAGGGGATGGGCCGAGCAGTACTTC. The encoded protein is CASSQDRGWAEQYF.

Turning to this clonotype: Found in a library prepared for alpha chains, this beta chain is an off-target read, and its abundance has little meaning. The J gene is TRBJ2-3, the V gene TRBV4-3; TRBD1 agrees at 7 bases. Trimming removed 3 bases from V and 2 bases from J; junction bases left unmatched: 11. This CDR3 has 17 amino acids. CDR1 and CDR2 (germline): LGHNA, YSLEER. CDR3 sequence reads: CASSQPRGSGSTDTQYF. CDR3 sequence (DNA): TGCGCCAGCAGCCAGCCCAGGGGGAGCGGATCCACAGATACGCAGTATTTT.

This clonotype turned up a few times. This beta chain was picked up by a library intended for alpha chains and is off target, so its count carries little meaning. The rearrangement joins TRBV23-1 to TRBJ1-2; D is possibly TRBD1 (6 bases). TRBV23-1 is treated as an ORF (open reading frame) with a function not yet certain. The V and J ends lost 10 bases and 3 bases respectively, with 21 bases between them. This CDR3 has 15 residues. For the CDR3, the DNA is TGCGCCACCAAAAAGGGGAACAGGGTCGACTATGGCTACACCTTC. It translates to CATKKGNRVDYGYTF.

Points on this clonotype: This beta chain is a stray read from a library made for alpha chains; its abundance is not meaningful. The V and J genes are TRBV20-1 and TRBJ2-4; TRBD2 agrees at 13 bases. Trimming cost V 5 bases and J 0 bases; bases outside gene matches: 10. The CDR3 sequence is 18 residues long. Germline lookup yields CDR1 DFQATT and CDR2 SNEGSKA (reference sequence). DNA for the CDR3: TGCAGTGCTCATCCGGGACTAGCGGGATCACTAGCCAAAAACATTCAGTACTTC. It encodes CSAHPGLAGSLAKNIQYF.

Regarding this clonotype: A library prepared for alpha chains yielded this beta chain as an off-target read; its size is of little meaning. V gene TRBV11-2 combines with J gene TRBJ2-1; D assignment may be TRBD1 or TRBD2 (5 bases each). CDR1 and CDR2 from the germline V gene are SGHAT and FQNNGV. This CDR3 is built from 15 residues. Trimming removed 5 bases at V and 2 bases at J, with 13 bases between. This chain's CDR3 is CASSPGTLAYNEQFF. In nucleotides, the CDR3 is TGTGCCAGCAGCCCTGGGACGCTAGCCTACAATGAGCAGTTCTTC.

Details on this clonotype: This beta chain came through as a stray read in a library set up for alpha chains, and its size says little. The chain has TRBV7-2 and TRBJ2-3, with D possibly being TRBD2 (7 bases). The CDR3 runs to 16 residues. The ends were cut back, 1 base at V and 4 bases at J, with 15 bases in the middle. Germline CDR1 and CDR2: SGHTA and FQGNSA. CDR3 bases: TGTGCCAGCAGCTTAGAGGTGGGGGGGCTGGCAGATACGCAGTATTTT. Translation gives CASSLEVGGLADTQYF.

This clonotype was seen a few times. This beta chain was picked up by a library intended for alpha chains and is off target, so its count carries little meaning. The rearrangement links TRBV5-1 to TRBJ2-7; D is undetermined. Germline V gene sequence: CDR1 SGHRS, CDR2 YFSETQ. This CDR3 comprises 15 residues. V shed 3 bases and J shed 0 bases, with 13 bases lying between them. CDR3 region: CASSSAGLTSYEQYF. DNA of the CDR3: TGCGCCAGCAGCTCGGCCGGGCTCACCTCCTACGAGCAGTACTTC. The variable domain in full, completed from reference TRBV5-1 and TRBJ2-7, reads KAGVTQTPRYLIKTRGQQVTLSCSPISGHRSVSWYQQTPGQGLQFLFEYFSETQRNKGNFPGRFSGRQFSNSRSEMNVSTLELGDSALYLCASSSAGLTSYEQYFGPGTRLTVT.